The clone carrying this TCR beta chain has only a few counts. As yet, its antigen is unknown. This sample was included in a study of blood T cells in healthy people across ages. Overall study results and limits: TCR beta diversity correlated strongly with naive T cell percentage.

For the second PCR, which ran for about 7 to 11 cycles, a sample-barcoded 5' primer and a J-beta primer mix were used. Using its own MiXCR run on the 5' RACE reads, TCRdb lists one record per CDR3 protein. This sample has hundreds of thousands of distinct CDR3 sequences, with more than 20% found just once. The germline gives CDR1 SNHLY, CDR2 FYNNEI. The CDR3 runs to 11 residues. These data also formed part of another study, on T cells of mothers and their children. That source adds: No persistent microchimeric T cell clones were detected.

Sequenced sample: blood. The V gene is TRBV2, the J gene TRBJ2-5; D call uncertain. The assigned J gene may be wrong: the sequence end matches TRBJ2-7 better. The sequence derives from a boy between 10 and 17 years old in good health. The DNA of the CDR3 is TGTGCCAGCTCTGACGCCCGCGAGCAGTACTTC. This codes for CASSDAREQYF.